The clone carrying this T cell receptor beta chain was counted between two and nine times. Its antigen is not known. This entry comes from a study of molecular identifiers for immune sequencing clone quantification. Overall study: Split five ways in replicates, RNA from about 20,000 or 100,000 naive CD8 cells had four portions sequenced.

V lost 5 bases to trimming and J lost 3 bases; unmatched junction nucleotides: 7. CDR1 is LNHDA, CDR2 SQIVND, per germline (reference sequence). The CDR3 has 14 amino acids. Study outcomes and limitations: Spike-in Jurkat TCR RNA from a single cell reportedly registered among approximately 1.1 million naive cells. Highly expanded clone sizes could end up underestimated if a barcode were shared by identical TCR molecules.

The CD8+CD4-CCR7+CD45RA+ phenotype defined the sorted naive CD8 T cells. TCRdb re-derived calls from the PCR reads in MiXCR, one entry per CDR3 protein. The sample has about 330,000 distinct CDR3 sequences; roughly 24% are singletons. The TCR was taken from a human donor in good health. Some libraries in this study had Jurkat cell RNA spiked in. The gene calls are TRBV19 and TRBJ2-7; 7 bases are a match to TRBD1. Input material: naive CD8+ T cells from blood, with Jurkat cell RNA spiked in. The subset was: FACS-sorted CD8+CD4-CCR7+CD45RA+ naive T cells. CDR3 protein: CASSGGDRVYEQYF. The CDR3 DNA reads TGTGCCAGTAGTGGGGGTGACAGGGTCTACGAGCAGTACTTC.